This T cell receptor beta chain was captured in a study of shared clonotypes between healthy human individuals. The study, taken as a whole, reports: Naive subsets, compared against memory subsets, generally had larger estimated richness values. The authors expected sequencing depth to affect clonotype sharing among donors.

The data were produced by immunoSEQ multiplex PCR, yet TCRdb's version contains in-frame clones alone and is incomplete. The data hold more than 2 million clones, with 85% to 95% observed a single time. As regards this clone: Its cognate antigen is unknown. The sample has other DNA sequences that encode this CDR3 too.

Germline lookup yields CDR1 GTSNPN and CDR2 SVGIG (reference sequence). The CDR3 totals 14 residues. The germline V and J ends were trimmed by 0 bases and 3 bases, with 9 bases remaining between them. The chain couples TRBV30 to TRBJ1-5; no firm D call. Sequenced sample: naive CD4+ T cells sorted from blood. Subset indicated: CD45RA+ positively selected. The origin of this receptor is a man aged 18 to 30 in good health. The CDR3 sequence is CAWSVPGSNQPQHF. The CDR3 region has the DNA TGTGCCTGGAGTGTACCCGGCTCCAATCAGCCCCAGCATTTT.